These 30 T cell receptor beta chains were all obtained from the same sample, sequenced in a study of cytomegalovirus exposure and HLA in healthy donors. The primer mix had 60 Vbeta and 13 Jbeta primers. Generated by immunoSEQ multiplex PCR, the TCRdb table keeps only in-frame clones and is missing some. The sample carries approximately 190,000 clones, over 75% recorded once. The sequenced sample was PBMCs. All receptors come from a man aged 50-60 years in good health and CMV-seronegative.

The V gene is TRBV7-2, the J gene TRBJ1-5; D unclear. The CDR3 extends over 14 amino acids. Deletions cut 1 base from V and 0 bases from J, with 4 bases between. Germline V gives CDR1 SGHTA, CDR2 FQGNSA. CDR3 nucleotides: TGTGCCAGCAGCTTAGATCATAGCAATCAGCCCCAGCATTTT. Translation gives CASSLDHSNQPQHF.

V is TRBV30 and J is TRBJ2-5; D might be TRBD2 (6 bases). The germline V gene has CDR1 GTSNPN and CDR2 SVGIG (reference sequence). The CDR3 contains 14 residues. The germline V and J ends were trimmed by 0 bases and 5 bases, with 13 bases remaining between them. CDR3 coding DNA: TGTGCCTGGAGTGTAGGGGACTCTCGGGAGACCCAGTACTTC. Protein: CAWSVGDSRETQYF.

This clone showed up just a few times. The chain combines TRBV10-2 with TRBJ2-7; 7 bases agree with TRBD1. With 3 bases clipped from V and 6 bases from J, the junction kept 8 bases outside the gene matches. This CDR3 region has 14 residues. Per the germline V gene, CDR1 is WSHSY and CDR2 is SAAADI. The CDR3 protein is CASSDGTASLEQYF. The CDR3, as DNA: TGCGCCAGCAGTGACGGGACAGCTTCCCTCGAGCAGTACTTC.

This rearrangement joins TRBV5-1 to TRBJ2-3; 8 nucleotides line up with TRBD2. Trimming cost V 4 bases and J 2 bases; bases outside gene matches: 9. Germline V gives CDR1 SGHRS, CDR2 YFSETQ. The CDR3 length is 16 residues. CDR3 DNA sequence: TGCGCCAGCAGCCCTAGAACTAGCGGATTCACAGATACGCAGTATTTT. Its protein is CASSPRTSGFTDTQYF.

In regard to this clone: Other nucleotide sequences from this sample produce the same CDR3. The V gene is TRBV27, the J gene TRBJ2-7; 9 bases agree with TRBD1. This CDR3 spans 14 amino acids. The V gene's germline CDR1 is MNHEY and CDR2 SMNVEV (reference sequence). Germline trimming cut 1 base from V and 3 bases from J; bases unmatched to any gene: 1. The CDR3: CASSLWTGDYEQYF. The CDR3 bases are TGTGCCAGCAGTTTATGGACAGGGGACTACGAGCAGTACTTC.

The chain uses TRBV28 and TRBJ2-2, with 7 nucleotides matching TRBD2. CDR3 length equals 13 residues. Trimming cost V 6 bases and J 6 bases; bases outside gene matches: 4. Germline V gene data show CDR1 as MDHEN and CDR2 as SYDVKM. The CDR3: CASSLGLAGELFF. The CDR3 DNA sequence: TGTGCCAGCAGCCTTGGACTAGCCGGGGAGCTGTTTTTT. Filled out from reference TRBV28 and TRBJ2-2, the complete variable domain reads DVKVTQSSRYLVKRTGEKVFLECVQDMDHENMFWYRQDPGLGLRLIYFSYDVKMKEKGDIPEGYSVSREKKERFSLILESASTNQTSMYLCASSLGLAGELFFGEGSRLTVL.

This sequence joins TRBV11-2 and TRBJ2-2, with 12 bases aligning to TRBD2. The CDR3 is 16 residues long. The ends lost 5 bases at V and 7 bases at J; junction bases unmatched: 8. The germline V gene has CDR1 SGHAT and CDR2 FQNNGV. CDR3 nucleotides: TGTGCCAGCAGCCCTTCTAGCGGGGGGGCCTTCGGGGAGCTGTTTTTT. Protein sequence: CASSPSSGGAFGELFF.

The chain joins TRBV7-9 to TRBJ1-1; D possibly corresponds to TRBD1 (6 bases). The germline V gene has CDR1 SEHNR and CDR2 FQNEAQ (reference sequence). V lost 5 bases to trimming and J lost 7 bases, with 14 bases between them. The CDR3 loop spans 13 amino acids. CDR3 bases: TGTGCCAGCAGCAAAGGACAGCTCATTGAAGCTTTCTTT. Translation: CASSKGQLIEAFF.

This chain joins TRBV29-1 and TRBJ2-7, with 14 bases that match TRBD2. The CDR3 extends over 15 amino acids. Germline trimming cut 8 bases from V and 5 bases from J; bases unmatched to any gene: 11. Germline loops: CDR1 SQVTM, CDR2 ANQGSEA. CDR3 sequence (DNA): TGCAGCTGTGGGACTAGCGGGGGCTACCTGGACGAGCAGTACTTC. This sequence encodes CSCGTSGGYLDEQYF.

Only one count was recorded for this clone. The chain recombines TRBV7-9 with TRBJ2-5; 7 nucleotides align to TRBD1. TRBJ2-7 explains the end of the DNA better; the J call may be wrong. The CDR3 extends over 13 amino acids. Germline CDR1 SEHNR, CDR2 FQNEAQ (reference sequence). Here the CDR3 DNA reads TGTGCCAGTCGGGACAGTCTCACCTACGAGCAGTACTTC. Translated: CASRDSLTYEQYF.

The rearrangement uses TRBV25-1 and TRBJ1-2; 7 bases fit TRBD1. Losses at the gene ends were 3 bases for V and 1 base for J; bases not matched to a gene: 14. Germline CDR1 reads MGHDK; CDR2 reads SYGVNS. CDR3 length equals 18 residues. CDR3 protein: CASSDRDSKSPYNYGYTF. CDR3 in DNA: TGTGCCAGCAGTGATCGGGACAGCAAGTCACCTTATAACTATGGCTACACCTTC.

The chain links TRBV2 to TRBJ1-5, with D perhaps TRBD1 (6 bases). V lost 5 bases, J lost 1 base, and 9 bases lay in between. This CDR3 is built from 14 residues. Germline values: CDR1 SNHLY, CDR2 FYNNEI. CDR3 in DNA: TGTGCCAGCAGTTACAGGGAAAGCAATCAGCCCCAGCATTTT. This codes for CASSYRESNQPQHF.

There are a few counts of this clone. The chain employs TRBV6-5 and TRBJ1-2; a possible D gene is TRBD1 (5 bases). The CDR3 covers 14 residues. Germline V lookup: CDR1 MNHEY, CDR2 SVGAGI. V was cut by 2 bases and J by 8 bases, with 15 bases left in between. CDR3 amino acids: CASSYQNDGGGYTF. The CDR3 nucleotides read TGTGCCAGCAGTTACCAGAACGATGGGGGGGGCTACACCTTC.

The chain carries TRBV14 and TRBJ1-4, with D unresolved. V gave up 0 bases and J gave up 13 bases, with 12 bases separating them. CDR1 and CDR2 (germline): SGHDN, FVKESK. This CDR3 is built from 13 residues. In DNA, the CDR3 is TGTGCCAGCAGCCAAGATTCGACCGGGTTACTGTTTTTT. It codes for CASSQDSTGLLFF.

V is TRBV6-5 and J is TRBJ2-7; D is perhaps TRBD2 (7 bases). Germline V gene data show CDR1 as MNHEY and CDR2 as SVGAGI. The ends were cut back, 4 bases at V and 0 bases at J, with 16 bases in the middle. The CDR3 loop spans 16 amino acids. CDR3 in amino acids: CASSWGPGGSSYEQYF. Written as DNA, the CDR3 is TGTGCCAGCAGTTGGGGGCCGGGAGGCAGCTCCTACGAGCAGTACTTC.

This clone was found a few times. The chain joins TRBV6-5 to TRBJ1-1, with 7 bases fitting TRBD1. Per germline, CDR1 MNHEY and CDR2 SVGAGI. The CDR3 runs 13 residues. Losses at the gene ends were 5 bases for V and 11 bases for J; bases not matched to a gene: 11. This CDR3 is CASSPGGQRDAFF. CDR3 in DNA: TGTGCCAGCAGTCCCGGGGGACAGAGAGACGCTTTCTTT.

The chain combines TRBV4-1 with TRBJ1-2, with 8 bases aligning to TRBD1. V was clipped by 2 bases and J by 8 bases; unmatched bases: 4. Germline CDR1 reads MGHRA; CDR2 reads YSYEKL. This CDR3 comprises 13 residues. The CDR3 DNA sequence: TGCGCCAGCAGCCAACTGACAGGGGACGGCTACACCTTC. Translating gives CASSQLTGDGYTF.

The J gene is TRBJ2-3, the V gene TRBV18; 10 positions match TRBD2. Trimming at V came to 1 base and at J to 5 bases, leaving 9 bases not matched to a gene. Germline CDR1 is KGHSH and CDR2 is LQKENI. CDR3 length equals 17 residues. The CDR3 sequence is CASSPRGTSDRLDTQYF. The CDR3 DNA reads TGTGCCAGCTCACCACGGGGGACTAGCGATCGTCTAGATACGCAGTATTTT. Full variable domain (missing parts from reference TRBV18 and TRBJ2-3): NAGVMQNPRHLVRRRGQEARLRCSPMKGHSHVYWYRQLPEEGLKFMVYLQKENIIDESGMPKERFSAEFPKEGPSILRIQQVVRGDSAAYFCASSPRGTSDRLDTQYFGPGTRLTVL.

The CDR3 DNA follows: TGTGCCAGCTCACCAGGCCCGCCGGGGACCCAGTACTTC. Its protein is CASSPGPPGTQYF. The chain uses TRBV18 and TRBJ2-5, with D unclear. CDR1 and CDR2 from the germline V gene are KGHSH and LQKENI. V lost 2 bases, J lost 7 bases, and 11 bases lay in between. The CDR3 is 13 residues long.

The CDR3 region has the DNA TGTGCCAGCAGGGACAGGGACCTTAACTATGGCTACACCTTC. This translates into CASRDRDLNYGYTF. The rearrangement uses TRBV27 and TRBJ1-2, with TRBD1 matching over 8 bases. V shed 6 bases, J shed 1 base, and the junction held 4 bases outside the gene matches. Germline CDR1 is MNHEY and CDR2 is SMNVEV (reference sequence). CDR3 length: 14 residues.

This clone was detected only a few times. The CDR3 region is CASSITGATDTQYF. CDR3 coding DNA: TGCGCCAGCAGCATTACAGGCGCCACAGATACGCAGTATTTT. The rearrangement uses TRBV5-1 and TRBJ2-3; possibly TRBD1 for D (5 bases). Germline values: CDR1 SGHRS, CDR2 YFSETQ. Trimming took off 4 bases at V and 2 bases at J, with 11 bases between the two ends. CDR3 length: 14 amino acids.

This clone was counted only a few times. The V call is TRBV5-6, the J call TRBJ2-7; a possible D gene is TRBD1 (5 bases). The CDR3 extends over 14 amino acids. Between the trimmed V and J ends, which lost 3 bases and 3 bases, there was a span of 13 bases. The germline gives CDR1 SGHDT, CDR2 YYEEEE. This CDR3 reads CASSSTGHDYEQYF. The CDR3 DNA reads TGTGCCAGCAGCTCTACCGGACACGACTACGAGCAGTACTTC.

This clone has a handful of counts. The chain carries TRBV6-5 and TRBJ2-7; 7 bases are shared with TRBD2. J lost 7 bases, V lost 2 bases, and 8 bases had no gene match. Germline loops: CDR1 MNHEY, CDR2 SVGAGI. This CDR3 has 14 amino acids. This CDR3 reads CASSYASLGGEQYF. The CDR3 nucleotides read TGTGCCAGCAGTTACGCGTCCTTGGGAGGGGAGCAGTACTTC.

V is TRBV25-1 and J is TRBJ1-2; D unresolved. Germline CDR1 is MGHDK and CDR2 is SYGVNS. The CDR3 sequence is 15 residues long. V was cut by 6 bases and J by 8 bases, with 22 bases left in between. The CDR3 region is CASSPGLGRTEGYTF. CDR3 nucleotide sequence: TGTGCCAGCAGCCCCGGACTGGGCAGGACGGAGGGCTACACCTTC.

This clone was observed a few times. The chain joins TRBV7-9 to TRBJ1-1, with D perhaps matching TRBD1 (5 bases). The CDR3 is 11 amino acids. V shed 1 base and J shed 10 bases, with 7 bases lying between them. The germline V gene has CDR1 SEHNR and CDR2 FQNEAQ (reference sequence). CDR3 sequence reads: CASSLGGVAFF. The CDR3 bases are TGTGCCAGCAGCTTAGGGGGGGTAGCTTTCTTT.

V and J are TRBV27 and TRBJ2-3; no firm D call. V lost 5 bases, J lost 0 bases, and 12 bases lay in between. The CDR3 covers 15 residues. Germline lookup yields CDR1 MNHEY and CDR2 SMNVEV (reference sequence). CDR3 protein: CASSPRRSSTDTQYF. CDR3 nucleotides: TGTGCCAGCAGTCCCAGGCGCTCTAGCACAGATACGCAGTATTTT.

This rearrangement joins TRBV19 to TRBJ2-7, with 12 bases fitting TRBD1. This CDR3 is built from 15 residues. Germline values: CDR1 LNHDA, CDR2 SQIVND (reference sequence). Trimming took 5 bases from V and 2 from J; bases not matched to a gene: 4. CDR3 in DNA: TGTGCCAGTAGTGTCCGGGACAGGGGGCCCTACGAGCAGTACTTC. Translated: CASSVRDRGPYEQYF. Full variable domain (remainder filled in from reference TRBV19 and TRBJ2-7): DGGITQSPKYLFRKEGQNVTLSCEQNLNHDAMYWYRQDPGQGLRLIYYSQIVNDFQKGDIAEGYSVSREKKESFPLTVTSAQKNPTAFYLCASSVRDRGPYEQYFGPGTRLTVT.

CDR3 sequence (DNA): TGTGCCAGCAGTGGACAGACACAAGAGACCCAGTACTTC. Protein: CASSGQTQETQYF. The chain employs TRBV5-4 and TRBJ2-5, with TRBD1 as a possible D gene (6 bases). CDR1 SGHNT and CDR2 YYREEE come from the germline V gene (reference sequence). The germline V and J ends were trimmed by 5 bases and 2 bases, with 10 bases remaining between them. The CDR3 is 13 residues long.

The chain has TRBV6-5 and TRBJ2-3, with TRBD1 as a possible D gene (8 bases). The V gene's germline CDR1 is MNHEY and CDR2 SVGAGI. The V and J ends lost 2 bases and 2 bases respectively, with 14 bases between them. This CDR3 spans 16 amino acids. This CDR3 reads CASSYRTGRATDTQYF. The CDR3, as DNA: TGTGCCAGCAGTTACAGGACAGGGAGGGCCACAGATACGCAGTATTTT.

The chain couples TRBV6-5 to TRBJ2-1, with D uncertain. V was trimmed by 2 bases and J by 3 bases, leaving 8 bases between them. The CDR3 sequence is 14 residues long. Germline values: CDR1 MNHEY, CDR2 SVGAGI. The CDR3 spells CASSYEASYNEQFF. The CDR3 DNA reads TGTGCCAGCAGTTACGAGGCTAGCTACAATGAGCAGTTCTTC.